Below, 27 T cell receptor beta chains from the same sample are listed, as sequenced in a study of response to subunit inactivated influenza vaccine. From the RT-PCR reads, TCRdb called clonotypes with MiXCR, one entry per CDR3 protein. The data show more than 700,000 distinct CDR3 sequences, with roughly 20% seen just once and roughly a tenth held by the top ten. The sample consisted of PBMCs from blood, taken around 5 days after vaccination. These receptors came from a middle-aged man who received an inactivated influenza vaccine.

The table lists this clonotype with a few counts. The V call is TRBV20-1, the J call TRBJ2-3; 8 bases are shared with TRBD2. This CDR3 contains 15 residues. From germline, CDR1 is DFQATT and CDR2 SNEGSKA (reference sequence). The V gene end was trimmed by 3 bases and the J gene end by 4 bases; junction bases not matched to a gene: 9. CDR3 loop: CSASGSGSAADTQYF. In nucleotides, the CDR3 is TGCAGTGCTAGCGGAAGCGGGAGTGCCGCAGATACGCAGTATTTT.

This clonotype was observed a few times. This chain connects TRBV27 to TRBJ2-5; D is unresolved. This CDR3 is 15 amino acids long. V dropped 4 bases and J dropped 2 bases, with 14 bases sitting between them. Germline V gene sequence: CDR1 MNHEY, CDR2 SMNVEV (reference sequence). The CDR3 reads CASSSRVSRQETQYF. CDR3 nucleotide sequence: TGTGCCAGCAGTTCGCGAGTTAGCCGACAAGAGACCCAGTACTTC.

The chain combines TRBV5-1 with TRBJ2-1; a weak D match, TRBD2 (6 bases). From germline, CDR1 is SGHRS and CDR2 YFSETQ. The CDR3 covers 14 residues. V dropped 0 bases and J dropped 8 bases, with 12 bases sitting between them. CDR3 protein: CASSLGLEIYEQFF. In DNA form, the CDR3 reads TGCGCCAGCAGCTTGGGACTAGAGATCTATGAGCAGTTCTTC.

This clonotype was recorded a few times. The CDR3, as DNA: TGCAGTGCTAGAGATGAACAGGGATACTACAATGAGCAGTTCTTC. As protein: CSARDEQGYYNEQFF. This sequence joins TRBV20-1 and TRBJ2-1, with D perhaps matching TRBD1 (6 bases). Trimming cost V 0 bases and J 3 bases, with 12 bases left between them. Germline V gives CDR1 DFQATT, CDR2 SNEGSKA (reference sequence). The CDR3 loop spans 15 amino acids.

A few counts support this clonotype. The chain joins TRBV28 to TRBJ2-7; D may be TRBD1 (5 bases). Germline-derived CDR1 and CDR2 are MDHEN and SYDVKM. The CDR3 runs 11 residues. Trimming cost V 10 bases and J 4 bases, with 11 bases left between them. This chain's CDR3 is CATRAGYEQYF. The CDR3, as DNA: TGTGCCACCAGGGCCGGGTACGAGCAGTACTTC.

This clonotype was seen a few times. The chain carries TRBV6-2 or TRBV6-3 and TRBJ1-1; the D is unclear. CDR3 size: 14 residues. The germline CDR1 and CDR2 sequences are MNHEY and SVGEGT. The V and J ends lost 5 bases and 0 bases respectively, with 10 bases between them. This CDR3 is CASSAGSMNTEAFF. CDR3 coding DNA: TGTGCCAGCAGTGCGGGGTCCATGAACACTGAAGCTTTCTTT.

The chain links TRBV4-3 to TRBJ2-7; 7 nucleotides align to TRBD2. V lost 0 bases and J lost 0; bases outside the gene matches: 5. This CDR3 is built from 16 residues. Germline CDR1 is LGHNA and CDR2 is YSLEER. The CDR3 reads CASSQDVGGSSYEQYF. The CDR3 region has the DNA TGCGCCAGCAGCCAAGATGTCGGGGGGAGCTCCTACGAGCAGTACTTC.

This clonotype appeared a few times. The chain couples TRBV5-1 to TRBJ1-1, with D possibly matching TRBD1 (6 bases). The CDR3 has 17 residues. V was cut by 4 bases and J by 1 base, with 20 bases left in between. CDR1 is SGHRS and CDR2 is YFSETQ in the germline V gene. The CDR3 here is CASSPGQIHPGNTEAFF. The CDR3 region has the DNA TGCGCCAGCAGCCCCGGACAGATTCATCCCGGGAACACTGAAGCTTTCTTT.

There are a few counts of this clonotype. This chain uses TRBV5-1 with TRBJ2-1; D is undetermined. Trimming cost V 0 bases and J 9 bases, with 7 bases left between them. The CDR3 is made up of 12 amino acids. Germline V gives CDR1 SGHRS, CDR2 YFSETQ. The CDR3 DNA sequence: TGCGCCAGCAGCTTGGTAGGCGCTGAGCAGTTCTTC. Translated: CASSLVGAEQFF.

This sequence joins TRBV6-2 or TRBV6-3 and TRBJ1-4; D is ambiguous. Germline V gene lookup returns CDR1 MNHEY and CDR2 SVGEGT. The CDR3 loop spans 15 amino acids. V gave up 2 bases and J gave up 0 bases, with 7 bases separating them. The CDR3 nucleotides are TGTGCCAGCAGTTACGCGGGTGCAACTAATGAAAAACTGTTTTTT. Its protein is CASSYAGATNEKLFF.

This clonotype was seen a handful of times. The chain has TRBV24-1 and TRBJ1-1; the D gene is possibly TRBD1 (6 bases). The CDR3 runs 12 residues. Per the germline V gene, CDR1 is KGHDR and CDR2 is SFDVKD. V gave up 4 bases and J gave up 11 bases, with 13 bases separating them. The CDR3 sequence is CATSETGFVAFF. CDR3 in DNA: TGTGCCACCAGTGAAACAGGGTTTGTCGCTTTCTTT.

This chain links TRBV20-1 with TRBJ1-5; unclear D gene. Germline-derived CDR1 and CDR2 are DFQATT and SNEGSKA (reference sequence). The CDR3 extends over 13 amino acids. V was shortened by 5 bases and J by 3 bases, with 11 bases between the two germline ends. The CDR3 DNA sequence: TGCAGTGCTCCGTACGGCTACAATCAGCCCCAGCATTTT. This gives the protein CSAPYGYNQPQHF.

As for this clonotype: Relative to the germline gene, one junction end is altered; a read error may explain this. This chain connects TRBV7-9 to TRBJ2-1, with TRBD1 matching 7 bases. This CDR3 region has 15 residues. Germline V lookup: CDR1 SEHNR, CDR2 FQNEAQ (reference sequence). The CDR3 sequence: CVSSPRTGSYNEQFF. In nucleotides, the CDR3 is TGTGTCAGCAGCCCTAGGACAGGCTCCTACAATGAGCAGTTCTTC.

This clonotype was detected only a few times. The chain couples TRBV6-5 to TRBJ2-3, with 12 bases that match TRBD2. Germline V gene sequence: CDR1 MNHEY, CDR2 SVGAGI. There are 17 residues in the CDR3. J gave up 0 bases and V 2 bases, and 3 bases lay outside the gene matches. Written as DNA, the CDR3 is TGTGCCAGCAGTTACACAGGACTAGCGGGAAGCACAGATACGCAGTATTTT. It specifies CASSYTGLAGSTDTQYF.

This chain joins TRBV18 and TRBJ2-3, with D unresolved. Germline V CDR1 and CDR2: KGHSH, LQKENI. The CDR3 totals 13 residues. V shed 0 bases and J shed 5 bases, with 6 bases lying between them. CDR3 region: CASSPPSIDTQYF. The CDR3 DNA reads TGTGCCAGCTCACCACCGTCTATAGATACGCAGTATTTT.

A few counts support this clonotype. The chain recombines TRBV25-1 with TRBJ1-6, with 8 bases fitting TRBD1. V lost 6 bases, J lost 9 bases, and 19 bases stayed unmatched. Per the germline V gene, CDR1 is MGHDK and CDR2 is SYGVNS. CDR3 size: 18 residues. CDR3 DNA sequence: TGTGCCAGCAGCGATGGACAGGGTATCCGACAGTTGAGTTCACCCCTCCACTTT. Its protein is CASSDGQGIRQLSSPLHF.

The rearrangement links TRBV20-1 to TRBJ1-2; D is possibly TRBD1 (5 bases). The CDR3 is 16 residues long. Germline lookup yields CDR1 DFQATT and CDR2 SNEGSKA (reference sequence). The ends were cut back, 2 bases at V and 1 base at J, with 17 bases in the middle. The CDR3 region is CSARSRRGSLNYGYTF. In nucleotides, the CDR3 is TGCAGTGCTAGATCACGCCGGGGGTCCCTTAACTATGGCTACACCTTC.

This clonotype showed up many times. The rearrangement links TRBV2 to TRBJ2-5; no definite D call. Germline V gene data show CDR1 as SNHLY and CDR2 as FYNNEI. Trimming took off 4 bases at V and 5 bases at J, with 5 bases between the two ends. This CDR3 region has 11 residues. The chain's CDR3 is CASSVAETQYF. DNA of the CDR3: TGTGCCAGCAGTGTCGCGGAGACCCAGTACTTC.

The CDR3, as DNA: TGTGCCAGCGGGACTAGTGCAGGGGAGCAGTTCTTC. Translated, it gives CASGTSAGEQFF. The chain couples TRBV10-3 to TRBJ2-1, with 8 bases aligning to TRBD2. After removal of 10 bases from V and 10 bases from J, the junction contained 9 bases not matched to a gene. This CDR3 is 12 amino acids long. Per the germline V gene, CDR1 is ENHRY and CDR2 is SYGVKD.

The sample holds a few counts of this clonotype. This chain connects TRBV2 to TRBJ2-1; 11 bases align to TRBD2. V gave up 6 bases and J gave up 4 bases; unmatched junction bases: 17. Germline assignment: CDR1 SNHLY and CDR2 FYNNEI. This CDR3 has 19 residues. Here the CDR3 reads CASRVSPRTSGLIYNEQFF. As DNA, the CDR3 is TGTGCCAGCAGGGTCTCACCGCGGACTAGCGGGTTGATTTACAATGAGCAGTTCTTC.

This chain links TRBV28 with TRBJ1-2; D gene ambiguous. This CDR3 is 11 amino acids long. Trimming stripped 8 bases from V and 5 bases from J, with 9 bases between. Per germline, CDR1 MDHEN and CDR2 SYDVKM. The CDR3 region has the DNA TGTGCCAGCCAAACGGTTTATGGCTACACCTTC. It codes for CASQTVYGYTF.

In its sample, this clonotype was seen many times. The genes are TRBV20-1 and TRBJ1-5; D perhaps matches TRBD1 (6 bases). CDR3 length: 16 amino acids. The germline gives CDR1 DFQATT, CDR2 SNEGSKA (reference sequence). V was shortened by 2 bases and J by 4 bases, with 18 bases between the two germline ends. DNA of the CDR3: TGCAGTGCTAGAATGGCAGGGGTTCGGATAAATCAGCCCCAGCATTTT. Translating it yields CSARMAGVRINQPQHF.

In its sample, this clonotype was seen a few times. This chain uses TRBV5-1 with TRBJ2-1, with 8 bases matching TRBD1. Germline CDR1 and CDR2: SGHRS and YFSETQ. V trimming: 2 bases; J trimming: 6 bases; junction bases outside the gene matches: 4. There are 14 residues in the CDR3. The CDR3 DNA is TGCGCCAGCAGCTTAAGGACAGGGAGCAATGAGCAGTTCTTC. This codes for CASSLRTGSNEQFF.

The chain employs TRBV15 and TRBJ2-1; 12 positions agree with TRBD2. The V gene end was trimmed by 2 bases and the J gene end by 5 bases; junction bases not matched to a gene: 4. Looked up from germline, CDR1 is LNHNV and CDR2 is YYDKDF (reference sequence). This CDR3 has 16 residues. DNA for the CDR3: TGTGCCACCAGCAGAACGGGACTAGCGGGTGACAATGAGCAGTTCTTC. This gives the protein CATSRTGLAGDNEQFF.

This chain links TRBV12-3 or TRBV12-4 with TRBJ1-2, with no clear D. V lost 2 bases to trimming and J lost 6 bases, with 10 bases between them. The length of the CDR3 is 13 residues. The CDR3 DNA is TGTGCCAGCAGTTTAAGGCTGACGAATGGCTACACCTTC. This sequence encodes CASSLRLTNGYTF.

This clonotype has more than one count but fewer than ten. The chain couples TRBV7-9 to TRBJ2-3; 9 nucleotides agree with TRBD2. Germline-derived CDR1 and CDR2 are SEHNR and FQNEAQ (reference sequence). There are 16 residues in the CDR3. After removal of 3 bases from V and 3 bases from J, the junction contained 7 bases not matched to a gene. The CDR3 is CASSLSGGGATDTQYF. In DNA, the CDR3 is TGTGCCAGCAGCTTGAGCGGCGGGGGGGCGACAGATACGCAGTATTTT.

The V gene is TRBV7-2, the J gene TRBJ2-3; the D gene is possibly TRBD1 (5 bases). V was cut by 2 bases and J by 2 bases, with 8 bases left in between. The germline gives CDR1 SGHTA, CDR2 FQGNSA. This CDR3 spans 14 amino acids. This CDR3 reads CASSLHRTTDTQYF. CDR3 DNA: TGTGCCAGCAGCTTACACAGGACCACAGATACGCAGTATTTT.